The TCR beta chain under discussion was sequenced for a study of blood T cell repertoires in COVID-19. About the research overall: Acute and convalescent COVID-19 specimens originated in the United States, Italy and Spain. PBMCs, B-cell-depleted T cells, or T cells provided the cDNA or gDNA that made up the material.

Individuals drawn from 24 US areas were roughly 18 to 100 years old. Cohort placement rested on clinical history that participants reported themselves. Concerning this clone: A junction boundary mismatches the germline segment, possibly from a read error. This CDR3 is also generated by other DNA sequences in the sample.

Some clones are missing from TCRdb's copy, which holds only in-frame ones; the method was immunoSEQ multiplex PCR. The sample carries around 390,000 clones, around nine tenths recorded once. CDR3 size: 14 residues. Germline V gene sequence: CDR1 LNHDA, CDR2 SQIVND (reference sequence). This sequence originates from a woman between 45 and 65 years old who had recovered from COVID-19. This chain uses TRBV19 with TRBJ2-7; D possibly corresponds to TRBD2 (6 bases). Specimen: PBMCs or T cells enriched from blood (not recorded which). CDR3 sequence reads: CASSTTGVSYEQYF. In nucleotides, the CDR3 is TGTGCCAGTAGCACCACGGGGGTCTCCTATGAGCAGTACTTC. The full variable domain, its missing parts supplied by reference TRBV19 and TRBJ2-7, is DGGITQSPKYLFRKEGQNVTLSCEQNLNHDAMYWYRQDPGQGLRLIYYSQIVNDFQKGDIAEGYSVSREKKESFPLTVTSAQKNPTAFYLCASSTTGVSYEQYFGPGTRLTVT.